In this sample, the clone carrying this T cell receptor (beta chain) turned up a few times. TCRdb used MiXCR to reprocess the PCR reads, holding one entry per CDR3 protein. Here the sample spans over 15,000 distinct CDR3 sequences, over 40% being singletons. The data stem from a study of tumor-infiltrating lymphocytes in oesophageal squamous cell carcinoma. The CDR3 loop spans 13 amino acids. Trimming took 0 bases from V and 7 from J, leaving 9 bases between them. Per germline, CDR1 SGDLS and CDR2 YYNGEE. The chain employs TRBV9 and TRBJ2-3; D remains ambiguous. This TCR was sampled from a female donor with esophageal squamous cell carcinoma. The sample comprised normal esophageal tissue next to the tumor. CDR3 region: CASSVGPSNTQYF. The CDR3, as DNA: TGTGCCAGCAGCGTAGGGCCGTCGAATACGCAGTATTTT.